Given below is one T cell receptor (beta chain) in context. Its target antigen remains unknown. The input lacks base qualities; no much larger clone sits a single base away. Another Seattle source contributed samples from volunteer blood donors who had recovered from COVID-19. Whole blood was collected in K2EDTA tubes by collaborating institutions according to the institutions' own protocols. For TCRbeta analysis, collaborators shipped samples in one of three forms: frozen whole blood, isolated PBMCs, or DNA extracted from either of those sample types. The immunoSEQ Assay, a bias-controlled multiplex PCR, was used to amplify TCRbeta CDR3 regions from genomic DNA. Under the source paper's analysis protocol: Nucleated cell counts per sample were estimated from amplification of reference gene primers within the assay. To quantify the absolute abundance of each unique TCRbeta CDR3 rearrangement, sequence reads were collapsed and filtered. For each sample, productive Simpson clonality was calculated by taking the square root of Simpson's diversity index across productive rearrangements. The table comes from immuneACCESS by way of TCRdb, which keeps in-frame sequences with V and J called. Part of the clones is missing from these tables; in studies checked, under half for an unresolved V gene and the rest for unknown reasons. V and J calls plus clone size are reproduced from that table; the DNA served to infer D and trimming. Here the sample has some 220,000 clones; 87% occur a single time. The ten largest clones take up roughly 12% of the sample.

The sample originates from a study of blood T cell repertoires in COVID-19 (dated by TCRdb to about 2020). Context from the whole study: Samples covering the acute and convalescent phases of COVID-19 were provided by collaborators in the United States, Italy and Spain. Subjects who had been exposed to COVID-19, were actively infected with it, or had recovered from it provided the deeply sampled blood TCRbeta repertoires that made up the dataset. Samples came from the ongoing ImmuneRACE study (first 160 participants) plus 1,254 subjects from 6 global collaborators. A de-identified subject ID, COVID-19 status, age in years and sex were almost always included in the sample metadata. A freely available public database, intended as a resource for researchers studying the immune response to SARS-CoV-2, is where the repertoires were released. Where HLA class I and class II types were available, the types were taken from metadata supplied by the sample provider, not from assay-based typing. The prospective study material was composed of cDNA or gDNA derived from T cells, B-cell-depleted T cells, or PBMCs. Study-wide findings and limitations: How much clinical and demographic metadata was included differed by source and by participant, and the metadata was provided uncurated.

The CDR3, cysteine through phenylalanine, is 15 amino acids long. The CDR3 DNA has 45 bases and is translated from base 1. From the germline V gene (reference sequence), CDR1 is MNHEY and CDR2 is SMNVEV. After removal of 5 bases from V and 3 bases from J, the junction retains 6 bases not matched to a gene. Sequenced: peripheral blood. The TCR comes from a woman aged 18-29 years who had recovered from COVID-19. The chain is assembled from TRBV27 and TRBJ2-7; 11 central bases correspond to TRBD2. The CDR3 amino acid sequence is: CASSPGLADHYEQYF. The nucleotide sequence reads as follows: TGTGCCAGCAGTCCGGGACTAGCGGACCACTACGAGCAGTACTTC.